This T cell receptor (beta chain) was sequenced in a study of blood T cell repertoires in COVID-19. The protocol was immunoSEQ multiplex PCR, while the TCRdb copy is restricted to in-frame clones and leaves out a portion. This table has hundreds of thousands of clones, approximately 90% appearing once. The CDR3 is 16 residues long. Between the trimmed V and J ends, which lost 0 bases and 2 bases, there was a span of 12 bases. CDR1 and CDR2 from the germline V gene are MNHEY and SMNVEV (reference sequence). V is TRBV27 and J is TRBJ2-3; tentatively, D is TRBD2 (7 bases). The sample comprised peripheral blood. The origin of this receptor is a woman aged 25-40 years who had recovered from COVID-19. The CDR3 DNA is TGTGCCAGCAGTTTATCGGCGGGGGCCGCCACAGATACGCAGTATTTT. It encodes CASSLSAGAATDTQYF.